This T cell receptor beta chain was sequenced for a study of T cells in Graves' hyperthyroidism and ophthalmopathy. Study outcomes and limitations: The blood repertoire included most of the expanded thyroid clonotypes above 0.001. From stable hyperthyroidism, ophthalmopathy was set apart by a 13 V-J model.

The germline V and J ends were trimmed by 4 bases and 9 bases, with 16 bases remaining between them. Germline V gives CDR1 DFQATT, CDR2 SNEGSKA (reference sequence). This CDR3 is 12 amino acids long. Amplified TCR beta CDR3 regions derived from RNA transcripts. The primer set for the first-round RT-PCR of the TCR CDR3 was HTBI. Each CDR3 protein is one row after TCRdb ran MiXCR on the multiplex PCR reads. This sample has fewer than 350,000 distinct CDR3 sequences, with around a sixth found just once. No ophthalmopathy progression within 18 months constituted stable Graves' hyperthyroidism. PBMCs were sourced from roughly 9.1 ml fresh peripheral blood. Worth noting for this clonotype: The antigen is not known.

The TCR sequence derives from a woman aged 45-65 years with Graves' hyperthyroidism. This chain joins TRBV20-1 and TRBJ2-7; D is perhaps TRBD2 (5 bases). The sequenced material came from blood. The CDR3 region has the DNA TGCAGTGCTAAGATCCCTAGCCTATTGCAGTACTTC. This codes for CSAKIPSLLQYF.